These T cell receptor beta chains were read from a single sample in a study of blood T cell repertoires in COVID-19. Sequencing was performed with immunoSEQ multiplex PCR; in TCRdb, only in-frame clones are kept and a portion is missing. Here the sample spans about 99,000 clones, around nine tenths being singletons. The sequenced material came from peripheral blood. These receptors were obtained from a human donor in a cohort sampled during active COVID-19. CDR3s leave out the opening cysteine and the closing phenylalanine or tryptophan. D genes are given only for firm matches.

v_gene: TRBV4-1
d_gene: NA
j_gene: TRBJ1-1
CDR3aa: ASRAPGTNTEAF

v_gene: TRBV4-3
d_gene: TRBD1
j_gene: TRBJ1-6
CDR3aa: ASSHDRGPNSPLH

v_gene: TRBV11-3
d_gene: TRBD2
j_gene: TRBJ2-1
CDR3aa: ASSPGRTSYNEQF

v_gene: TRBV19
d_gene: TRBD1
j_gene: TRBJ2-1
CDR3aa: ATLRTGGGDEQF

v_gene: TRBV5-1
d_gene: NA
j_gene: TRBJ2-3
CDR3aa: ASSLQESSTDTQY

v_gene: TRBV6-5
d_gene: TRBD1
j_gene: TRBJ1-1
CDR3aa: ASSYSATGHTEAF

v_gene: TRBV19
d_gene: NA
j_gene: TRBJ1-5
CDR3aa: ATKHPGGRNSNQPQH

v_gene: TRBV15
d_gene: TRBD1
j_gene: TRBJ2-7
CDR3aa: ATSSRDRRSYEQY

v_gene: TRBV6-6
d_gene: TRBD2
j_gene: TRBJ2-5
CDR3aa: ASSQTRTSGSRRPSRETQY

v_gene: TRBV11-3
d_gene: NA
j_gene: TRBJ2-1
CDR3aa: ASSLGGGDEQF

v_gene: TRBV18
d_gene: NA
j_gene: TRBJ1-6
CDR3aa: ASSPGQGYNSPLH

v_gene: TRBV18
d_gene: TRBD1
j_gene: TRBJ1-2
CDR3aa: ASSPKGQGAGYT

v_gene: TRBV14
d_gene: TRBD2
j_gene: TRBJ2-1
CDR3aa: ASSSRGGVDEQF

v_gene: TRBV4-1
d_gene: NA
j_gene: TRBJ2-7
CDR3aa: ASSQGTLTGYEQY

v_gene: TRBV15
d_gene: TRBD1
j_gene: TRBJ2-1
CDR3aa: ATSRVRQGSLEQF

v_gene: TRBV11-1
d_gene: TRBD2
j_gene: TRBJ2-1
CDR3aa: ASSPRLAGIYNEQF

v_gene: TRBV5-1
d_gene: NA
j_gene: TRBJ1-2
CDR3aa: ASSPRTNYGYT

v_gene: TRBV18
d_gene: NA
j_gene: TRBJ1-3
CDR3aa: ASSATPISGNTIY

v_gene: TRBV12-5
d_gene: NA
j_gene: TRBJ2-5
CDR3aa: ASGPPIGQGRQETQY

v_gene: TRBV5-4
d_gene: NA
j_gene: TRBJ2-3
CDR3aa: ASSLGGLDTQY

v_gene: TRBV19
d_gene: NA
j_gene: TRBJ1-3
CDR3aa: ASSTPRNTIY

v_gene: TRBV29-1
d_gene: NA
j_gene: TRBJ1-1
CDR3aa: SVEDRRGTHTEAF

v_gene: TRBV6-2/TRBV6-3
d_gene: TRBD1
j_gene: TRBJ1-6
CDR3aa: ASSSGTESSYNSPLH

v_gene: TRBV10-3
d_gene: NA
j_gene: TRBJ2-2
CDR3aa: AISPGAGELF

v_gene: TRBV7-2
d_gene: NA
j_gene: TRBJ1-5
CDR3aa: ASSPRSNQPQH

v_gene: TRBV24-1
d_gene: TRBD1
j_gene: TRBJ2-5
CDR3aa: ATSDRDRGEETQY

v_gene: TRBV19
d_gene: NA
j_gene: TRBJ1-5
CDR3aa: ASSTNLNRHNQPQH

v_gene: TRBV27
d_gene: NA
j_gene: TRBJ1-2
CDR3aa: ASSLSSGGRAYGYT

v_gene: TRBV4-2
d_gene: TRBD1
j_gene: TRBJ2-3
CDR3aa: ASTPDRGVQGTDTQY

v_gene: TRBV5-6
d_gene: NA
j_gene: TRBJ1-2
CDR3aa: ASSLELLTYGYT

v_gene: TRBV11-2
d_gene: NA
j_gene: TRBJ2-3
CDR3aa: ASSSRGSSTQY

v_gene: TRBV11-3
d_gene: NA
j_gene: TRBJ2-7
CDR3aa: ASSHDRPGSGEQY

v_gene: TRBV2
d_gene: TRBD1
j_gene: TRBJ2-7
CDR3aa: ASTRDRGREQY

v_gene: TRBV7-6
d_gene: NA
j_gene: TRBJ2-7
CDR3aa: ASSLDPDSAIYEQY

v_gene: TRBV3-1/TRBV3-2
d_gene: NA
j_gene: TRBJ2-1
CDR3aa: ASSRSFRGTNEQF

v_gene: TRBV27
d_gene: NA
j_gene: TRBJ1-5
CDR3aa: ASRKAGINQPQH

v_gene: TRBV5-1
d_gene: TRBD2
j_gene: TRBJ2-3
CDR3aa: ASSLGTSGRSLTDTQY

v_gene: TRBV11-3
d_gene: NA
j_gene: TRBJ1-3
CDR3aa: ASSLTGGLSGNTIY

v_gene: TRBV9
d_gene: TRBD1
j_gene: TRBJ1-2
CDR3aa: ASSVDRDYGYT